The present TCR beta chain was sequenced within a study of blood T cell repertoires in COVID-19. Authors' data handling: Reference gene primer amplification gave nucleated cell count estimates. The table came from immunoSEQ multiplex PCR; TCRdb's copy has only in-frame clones and leaves some out. V and J calls and clone size come straight from that table; D and trimming were deduced from the DNA. The sample yields roughly 70,000 clones, roughly 80% seen once. This clone ranks as medium-sized (0.01 to 0.1%). Trimming took 1 base from V and 7 from J; bases not matched to a gene: 5. The CDR3 contains 15 residues. The germline gives CDR1 PRHDT, CDR2 FYEKMQ (reference sequence).

The rearrangement links TRBV13 to TRBJ2-1; the match to TRBD2 covers 9 bases. What was sequenced was peripheral blood. This receptor was identified in a woman in her sixties or seventies with acute or convalescent COVID-19. CDR3 region: CASSLAAGGLNEQFF. CDR3 nucleotide sequence: TGTGCCAGCAGCTTAGCGGCGGGGGGGCTTAATGAGCAGTTCTTC.